This T cell receptor beta chain was sequenced for a study of T cell changes during pregnancy in multiple sclerosis. The table came from immunoSEQ multiplex PCR; TCRdb's copy has only in-frame clones and leaves some out. Here the sample spans fewer than 85,000 clones, roughly 95% being singletons. The CDR3 loop spans 16 amino acids. Germline lookup yields CDR1 GTSNPN and CDR2 SVGIG (reference sequence). V trimming: 2 bases; J trimming: 2 bases; junction bases outside the gene matches: 9. The sequence derives from a female donor with multiple sclerosis, enrolled in a pregnancy study. The sequences come from peripheral blood, collected in the second trimester of pregnancy. The chain has TRBV30 and TRBJ1-5, with 7 bases identical to TRBD1. The CDR3 bases are TGTGCCTGGAGTTCACGGACAGGCCGAGGCAATCAGCCCCAGCATTTT. It codes for CAWSSRTGRGNQPQHF.